This T cell receptor (beta chain) was retrieved from a study of human T cells and chemical hapten exposure. On the study more broadly: TCR yields per sample varied mostly from small pooled library volume differences.

Germline V gives CDR1 MDHEN, CDR2 SYDVKM. The CDR3 runs to 15 residues. V lost 7 bases and J 5 bases, leaving 18 bases between the germline ends. Time point defined: patch test 2, 6 weeks after DPC sensitization. The treatment: therapeutic diphenylcyclopropenone sensitization with weekly scalp DPC. Investigators collected blood before applying each patch test. The library attached unique molecular identifiers to individual cDNA molecules. Original methodology: A typical sample had some 87,000 TCRs, with about 23,224 to 690,600 overall. TCRdb re-called the RACE reads with MiXCR, one entry per CDR3 protein. TCRdb, not the authors, supplied the V and J calls. Of tens of thousands of distinct CDR3 sequences listed, around a tenth are singletons.

V is TRBV28 and J is TRBJ2-4, with D hard to call. The source was whole blood, collected in connection with sensitization to the hapten diphenylcyclopropenone (DPC). The TCR sequence derives from a man younger than 35 with alopecia areata. Some clones in this sample may be carry-over from other donors' samples. CDR3 amino acids: CASTRLRAYENIQYF. In DNA form, the CDR3 reads TGTGCCAGCACTCGACTTCGGGCTTATGAAAACATTCAGTACTTC.